Listed here is a single TCR beta chain. Antigen unknown. J was trimmed by 2 bases and V by 0 bases; bases with no gene match: 6. This CDR3 is built from 17 residues. Germline V CDR1 and CDR2: MGHRA, YSYEKL. This specimen belongs to a study of cytomegalovirus exposure and HLA in healthy donors. General study findings and limits: Among TCR beta chains, those listed as cytomegalovirus-associated numbered around 160. Earlier analysis yielded a pattern in which most TCR beta V segments were productive about 90% or about 30% of the time.

Primers: 60 Vbeta forward and 13 Jbeta reverse. Sequencing used immunoSEQ multiplex PCR; TCRdb keeps in-frame clones, though not all of them. This table holds about 100,000 clones, 65% to 80% found once. Sequencing was done on a sample of PBMCs. The TCR originated in a woman aged 50 to 60 in good health and CMV-seropositive. The chain employs TRBV4-1 and TRBJ1-2; 10 positions agree with TRBD1. The CDR3 DNA follows: TGCGCCAGCAGCCAAGACTGGACAGGGGGAAAGAACTATGGCTACACCTTC. The encoded protein is CASSQDWTGGKNYGYTF.